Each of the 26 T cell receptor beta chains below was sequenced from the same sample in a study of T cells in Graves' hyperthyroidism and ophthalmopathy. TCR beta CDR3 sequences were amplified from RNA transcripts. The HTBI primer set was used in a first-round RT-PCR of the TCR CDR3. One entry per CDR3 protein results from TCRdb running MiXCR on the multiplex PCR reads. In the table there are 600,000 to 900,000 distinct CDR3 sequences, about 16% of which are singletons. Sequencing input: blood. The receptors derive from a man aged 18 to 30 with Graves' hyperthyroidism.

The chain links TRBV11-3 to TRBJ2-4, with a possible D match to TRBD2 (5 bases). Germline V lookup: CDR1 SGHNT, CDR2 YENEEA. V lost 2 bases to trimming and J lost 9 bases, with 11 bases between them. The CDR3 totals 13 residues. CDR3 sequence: CASSLTGLGIQYF. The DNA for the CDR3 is TGTGCCAGCAGCTTAACGGGGTTGGGCATTCAGTACTTC.

The CDR3 reads CSASLTGRRTGELFF. DNA of the CDR3: TGCAGTGCTAGCCTCACAGGGAGGCGTACCGGGGAGCTGTTTTTT. J is TRBJ2-2 and V is TRBV20-1, with D perhaps being TRBD1 or TRBD2 (6 bases each). Trimming shortened V by 3 bases and J by 5 bases, and 16 bases separated the two germline ends. Germline V CDR1 and CDR2: DFQATT, SNEGSKA (reference sequence). The CDR3 sequence is 15 residues long.

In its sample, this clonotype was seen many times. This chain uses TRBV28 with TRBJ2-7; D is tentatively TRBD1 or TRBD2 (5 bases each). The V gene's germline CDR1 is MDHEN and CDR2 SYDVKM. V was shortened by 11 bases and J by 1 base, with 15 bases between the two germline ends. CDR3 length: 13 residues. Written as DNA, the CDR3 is TGTGCCGCCGGGTCAGGGAGTTCCTACGAGCAGTACTTC. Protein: CAAGSGSSYEQYF.

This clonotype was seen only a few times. This CDR3 is CSAPRRRGTQYF. The CDR3 coding sequence is TGCAGTGCTCCAAGGAGGCGAGGCACCCAGTACTTC. The rearrangement uses TRBV20-1 and TRBJ2-5, with D perhaps TRBD2 (5 bases). V was shortened by 5 bases and J by 8 bases, with 15 bases between the two germline ends. The CDR3 is 12 amino acids. Germline V gene data show CDR1 as DFQATT and CDR2 as SNEGSKA (reference sequence).

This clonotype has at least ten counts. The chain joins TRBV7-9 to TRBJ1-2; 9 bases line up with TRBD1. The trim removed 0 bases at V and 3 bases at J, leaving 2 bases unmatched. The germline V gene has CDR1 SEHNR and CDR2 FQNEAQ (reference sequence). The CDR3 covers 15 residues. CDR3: CASSLAGTGYYGYTF. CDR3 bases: TGTGCCAGCAGCTTAGCCGGGACAGGGTACTATGGCTACACCTTC.

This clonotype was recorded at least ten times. For the CDR3, the DNA is TGTGCCAGCAGTCATGGAGATCGGACGCAGTATTTT. It translates to CASSHGDRTQYF. This sequence joins TRBV12-3 or TRBV12-4 and TRBJ2-3; no clear D gene. Trimming pared 5 bases from V and 9 bases from J, leaving 12 bases between. The CDR3 is 12 residues long.

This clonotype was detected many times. The CDR3 DNA follows: TGTGCCACCAGCAGAGATAGACAGGCCCACTATGGCTACACCTTC. Protein product: CATSRDRQAHYGYTF. This rearrangement joins TRBV15 to TRBJ1-2, with a weak D call TRBD1 (6 bases). V lost 0 bases, J lost 3 bases, and 11 bases lay in between. The CDR3 runs 15 residues. The germline gives CDR1 LNHNV, CDR2 YYDKDF (reference sequence).

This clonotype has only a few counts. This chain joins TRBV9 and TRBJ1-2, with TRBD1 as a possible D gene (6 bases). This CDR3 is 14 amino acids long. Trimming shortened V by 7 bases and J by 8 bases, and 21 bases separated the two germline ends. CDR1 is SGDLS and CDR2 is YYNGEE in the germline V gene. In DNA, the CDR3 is TGTGCCAGCTCGCGAAACAGGGTGACTGGGGGCTACACCTTC. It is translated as CASSRNRVTGGYTF.

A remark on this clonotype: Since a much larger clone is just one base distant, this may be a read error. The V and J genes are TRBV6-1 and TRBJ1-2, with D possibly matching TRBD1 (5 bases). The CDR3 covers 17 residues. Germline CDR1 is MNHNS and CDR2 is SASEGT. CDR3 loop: CASSPLASRRTLYGCTF. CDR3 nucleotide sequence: TGTGCCAGCAGTCCCCTGGCTTCGCGACGGACACTCTATGGCTGCACCTTC.

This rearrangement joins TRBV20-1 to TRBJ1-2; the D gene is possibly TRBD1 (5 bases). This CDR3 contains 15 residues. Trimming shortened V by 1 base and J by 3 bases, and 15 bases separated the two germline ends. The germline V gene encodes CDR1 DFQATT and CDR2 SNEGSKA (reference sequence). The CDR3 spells CSARATHQGHYGYTF. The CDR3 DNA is TGCAGTGCTAGAGCAACCCACCAGGGTCACTATGGCTACACCTTC.

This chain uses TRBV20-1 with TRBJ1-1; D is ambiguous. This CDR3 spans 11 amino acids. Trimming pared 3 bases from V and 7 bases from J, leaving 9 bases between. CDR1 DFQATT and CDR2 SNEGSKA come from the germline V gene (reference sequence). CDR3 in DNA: TGCAGTGCTAGGGAGGATTATGAAGCTTTCTTT. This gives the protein CSAREDYEAFF.

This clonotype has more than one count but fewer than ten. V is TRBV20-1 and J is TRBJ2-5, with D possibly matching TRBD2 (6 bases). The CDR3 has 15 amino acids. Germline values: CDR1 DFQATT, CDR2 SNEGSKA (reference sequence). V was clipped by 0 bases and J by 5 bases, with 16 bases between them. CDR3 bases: TGCAGTGCTAGAGATGACGGGAGTCCTGGGGAGACCCAGTACTTC. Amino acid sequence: CSARDDGSPGETQYF.

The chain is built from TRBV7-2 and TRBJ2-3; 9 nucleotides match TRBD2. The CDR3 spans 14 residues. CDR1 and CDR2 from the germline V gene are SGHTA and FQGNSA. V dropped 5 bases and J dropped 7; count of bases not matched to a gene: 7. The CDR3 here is CASSGSGSINTQYF. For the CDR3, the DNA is TGTGCCAGCAGCGGTAGCGGGAGTATAAATACGCAGTATTTT.

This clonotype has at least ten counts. CDR3 coding DNA: TGTGCCAGCAGTCGACGGACAGGGCATAACCCCGAAGCTTTCTTT. Translated, it gives CASSRRTGHNPEAFF. V gene TRBV2 combines with J gene TRBJ1-1; 8 bases map to TRBD1. V lost 5 bases and J lost 8; bases outside the gene matches: 13. The CDR3 is 15 amino acids. The germline CDR1 and CDR2 sequences are SNHLY and FYNNEI. The full variable domain, rest sourced from reference TRBV2 and TRBJ1-1, is EPEVTQTPSHQVTQMGQEVILRCVPISNHLYFYWYRQILGQKVEFLVSFYNNEISEKSEIFDDQFSVERPDGSNFTLKIRSTKLEDSAMYFCASSRRTGHNPEAFFGQGTRLTVV.

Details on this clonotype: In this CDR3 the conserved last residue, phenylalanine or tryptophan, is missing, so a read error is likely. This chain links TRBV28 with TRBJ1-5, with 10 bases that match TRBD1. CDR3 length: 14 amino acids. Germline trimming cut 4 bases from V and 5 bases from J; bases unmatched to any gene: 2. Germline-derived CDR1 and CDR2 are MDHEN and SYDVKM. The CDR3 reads CASSSGQGDQPQHV. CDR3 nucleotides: TGTGCCAGCAGTTCCGGACAGGGGGATCAGCCCCAGCATGTT.

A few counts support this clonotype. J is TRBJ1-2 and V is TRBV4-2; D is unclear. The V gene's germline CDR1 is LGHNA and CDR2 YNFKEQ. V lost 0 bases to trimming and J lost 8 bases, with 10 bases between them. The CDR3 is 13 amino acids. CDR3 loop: CASSQDSLWGYTF. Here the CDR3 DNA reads TGTGCCAGCAGCCAAGACAGTTTATGGGGCTACACCTTC.

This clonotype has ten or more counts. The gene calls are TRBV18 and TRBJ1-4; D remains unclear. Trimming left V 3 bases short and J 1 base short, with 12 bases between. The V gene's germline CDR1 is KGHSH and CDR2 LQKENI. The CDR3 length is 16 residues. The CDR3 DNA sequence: TGTGCCAGCTCACCGAACCGACCCGAAACTAATGAAAAACTGTTTTTT. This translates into CASSPNRPETNEKLFF.

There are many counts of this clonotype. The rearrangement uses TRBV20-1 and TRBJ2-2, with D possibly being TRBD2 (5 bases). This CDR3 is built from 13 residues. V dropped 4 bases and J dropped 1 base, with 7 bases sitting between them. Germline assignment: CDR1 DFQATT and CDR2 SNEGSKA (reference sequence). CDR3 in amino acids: CSAKLVNTGELFF. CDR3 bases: TGCAGTGCTAAACTAGTGAACACCGGGGAGCTGTTTTTT.

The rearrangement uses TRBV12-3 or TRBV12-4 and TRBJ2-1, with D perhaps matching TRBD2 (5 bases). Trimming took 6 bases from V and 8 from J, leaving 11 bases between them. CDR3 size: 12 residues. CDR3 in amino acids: CASRPEVHEQFF. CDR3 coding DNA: TGTGCCAGCAGGCCGGAGGTCCATGAGCAGTTCTTC.

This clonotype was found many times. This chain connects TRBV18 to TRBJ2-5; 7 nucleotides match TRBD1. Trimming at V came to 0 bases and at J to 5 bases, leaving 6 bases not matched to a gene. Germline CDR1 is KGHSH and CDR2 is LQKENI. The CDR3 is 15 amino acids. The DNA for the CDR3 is TGTGCCAGCTCACCACCCGGGACAGCCCTCGAGACCCAGTACTTC. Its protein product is CASSPPGTALETQYF.

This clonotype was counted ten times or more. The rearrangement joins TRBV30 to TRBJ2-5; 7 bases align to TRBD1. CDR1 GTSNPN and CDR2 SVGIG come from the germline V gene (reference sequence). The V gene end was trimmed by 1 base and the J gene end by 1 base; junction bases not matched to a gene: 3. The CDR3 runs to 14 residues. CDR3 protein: CAWSGGQSQETQYF. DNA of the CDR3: TGTGCCTGGAGTGGGGGACAGAGCCAAGAGACCCAGTACTTC.

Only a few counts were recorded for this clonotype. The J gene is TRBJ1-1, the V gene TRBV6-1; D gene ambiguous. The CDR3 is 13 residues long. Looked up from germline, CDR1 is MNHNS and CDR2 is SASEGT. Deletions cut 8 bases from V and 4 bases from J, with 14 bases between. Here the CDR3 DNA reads TGTGCCAGCTCAAGAGGGATCGGCACTGAAGCTTTCTTT. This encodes CASSRGIGTEAFF.

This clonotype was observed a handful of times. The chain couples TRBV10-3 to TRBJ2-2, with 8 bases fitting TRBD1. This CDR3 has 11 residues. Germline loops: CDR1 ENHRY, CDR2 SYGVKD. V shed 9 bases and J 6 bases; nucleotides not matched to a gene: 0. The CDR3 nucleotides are TGTGCCATACAGGGGGCCGGGGAGCTGTTTTTT. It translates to CAIQGAGELFF.

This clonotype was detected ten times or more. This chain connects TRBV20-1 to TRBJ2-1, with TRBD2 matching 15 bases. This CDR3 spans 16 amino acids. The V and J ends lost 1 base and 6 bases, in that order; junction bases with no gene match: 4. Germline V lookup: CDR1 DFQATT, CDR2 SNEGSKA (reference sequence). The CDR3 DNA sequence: TGCAGTGCTAGAGGGACTAGCGGGAGGGCCGGCAATGAGCAGTTCTTC. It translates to CSARGTSGRAGNEQFF.

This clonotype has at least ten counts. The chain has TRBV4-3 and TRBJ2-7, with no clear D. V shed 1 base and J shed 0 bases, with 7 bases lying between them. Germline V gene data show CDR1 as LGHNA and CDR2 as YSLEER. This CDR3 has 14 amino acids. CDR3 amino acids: CASSQGVASYEQYF. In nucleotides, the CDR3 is TGCGCCAGCAGCCAAGGGGTTGCCTCCTACGAGCAGTACTTC.

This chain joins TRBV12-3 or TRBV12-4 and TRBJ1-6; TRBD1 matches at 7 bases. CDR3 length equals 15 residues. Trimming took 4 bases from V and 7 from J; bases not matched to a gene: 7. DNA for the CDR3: TGTGCCAGCAGTTCAGCGACAGGGCGGAATTCACCCCTCCACTTT. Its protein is CASSSATGRNSPLHF.